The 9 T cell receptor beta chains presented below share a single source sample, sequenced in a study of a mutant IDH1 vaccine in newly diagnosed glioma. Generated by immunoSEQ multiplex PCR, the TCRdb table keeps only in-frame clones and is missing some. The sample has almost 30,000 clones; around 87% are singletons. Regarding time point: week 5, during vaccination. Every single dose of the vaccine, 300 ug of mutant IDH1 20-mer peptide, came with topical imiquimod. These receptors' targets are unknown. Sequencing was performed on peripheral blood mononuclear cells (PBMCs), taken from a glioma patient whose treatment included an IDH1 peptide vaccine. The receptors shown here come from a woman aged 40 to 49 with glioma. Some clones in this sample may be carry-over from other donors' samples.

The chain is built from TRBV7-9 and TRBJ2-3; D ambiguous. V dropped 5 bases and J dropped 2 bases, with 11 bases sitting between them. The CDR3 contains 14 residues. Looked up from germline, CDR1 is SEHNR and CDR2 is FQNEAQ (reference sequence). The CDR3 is CASSPFKTTDTQYF. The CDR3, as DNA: TGTGCCAGCAGCCCTTTTAAGACCACAGATACGCAGTATTTT. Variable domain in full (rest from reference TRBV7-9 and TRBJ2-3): DTGVSQNPRHKITKRGQNVTFRCDPISEHNRLYWYRQTLGQGPEFLTYFQNEAQLEKSRLLSDRFSAERPKGSFSTLEIQRTEQGDSAMYLCASSPFKTTDTQYFGPGTRLTVL.

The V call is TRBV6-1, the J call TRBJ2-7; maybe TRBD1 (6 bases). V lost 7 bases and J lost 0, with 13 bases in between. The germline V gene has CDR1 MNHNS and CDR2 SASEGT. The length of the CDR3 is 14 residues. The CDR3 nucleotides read TGTGCCAGCATTAGGACAGTGAGCTCCTACGAGCAGTACTTC. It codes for CASIRTVSSYEQYF.

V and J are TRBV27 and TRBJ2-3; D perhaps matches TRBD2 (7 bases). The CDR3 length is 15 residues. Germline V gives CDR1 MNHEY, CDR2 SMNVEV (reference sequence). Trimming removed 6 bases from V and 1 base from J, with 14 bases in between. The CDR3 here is CASRQGRVGTDTQYF. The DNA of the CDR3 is TGTGCCAGCAGGCAGGGGAGGGTTGGCACAGATACGCAGTATTTT.

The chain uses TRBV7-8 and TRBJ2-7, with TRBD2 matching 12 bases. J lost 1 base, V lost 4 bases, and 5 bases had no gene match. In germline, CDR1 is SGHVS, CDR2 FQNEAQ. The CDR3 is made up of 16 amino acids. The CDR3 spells CASSWETSGGSYEQYF. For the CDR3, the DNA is TGTGCCAGCAGCTGGGAGACTAGCGGGGGATCCTACGAGCAGTACTTC.

CDR3 protein: CASSPGGGLSYNEQFF. DNA for the CDR3: TGTGCCAGCAGCCCAGGAGGGGGCCTCTCCTACAATGAGCAGTTCTTC. This sequence joins TRBV11-1 and TRBJ2-1, with D possibly matching TRBD1 (7 bases). The CDR3 is 16 amino acids. Looked up from germline, CDR1 is SGHAT and CDR2 is FQDESV (reference sequence). Trimming removed 5 bases from V and 0 bases from J, with 14 bases in between.

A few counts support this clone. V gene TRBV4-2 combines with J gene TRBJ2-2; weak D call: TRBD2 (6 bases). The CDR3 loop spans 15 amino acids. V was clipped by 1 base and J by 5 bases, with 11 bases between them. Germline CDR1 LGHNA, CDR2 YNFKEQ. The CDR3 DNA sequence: TGTGCCAGCAGCCAAGGACTAGGCGGGACCGGGGAGCTGTTTTTT. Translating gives CASSQGLGGTGELFF.

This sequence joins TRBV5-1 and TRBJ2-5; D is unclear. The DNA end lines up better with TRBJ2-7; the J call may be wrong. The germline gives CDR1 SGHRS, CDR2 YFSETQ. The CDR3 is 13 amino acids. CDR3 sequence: CASSLEFTYEQYF. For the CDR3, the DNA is TGCGCCAGCAGCTTGGAATTCACGTACGAGCAGTACTTC.

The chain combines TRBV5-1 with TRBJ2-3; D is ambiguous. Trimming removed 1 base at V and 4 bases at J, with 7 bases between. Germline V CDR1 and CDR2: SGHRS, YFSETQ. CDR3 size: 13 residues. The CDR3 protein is CASSLFLADTQYF. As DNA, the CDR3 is TGCGCCAGCAGCTTGTTTCTGGCAGATACGCAGTATTTT.

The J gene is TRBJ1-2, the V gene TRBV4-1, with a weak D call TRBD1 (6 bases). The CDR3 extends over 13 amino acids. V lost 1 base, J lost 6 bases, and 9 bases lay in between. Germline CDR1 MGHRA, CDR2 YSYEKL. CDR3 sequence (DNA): TGCGCCAGCAGCCAAGTGGCAGGGGATGGCTACACCTTC. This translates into CASSQVAGDGYTF.